Included here is one T cell receptor beta chain sequence, with context. Its specificity is not known. This sample is drawn from a study of T cell repertoires in cytomegalovirus infection. For the study at large: Used in the study were CMV epitopes, some recently identified and HLA-C-restricted, others well-studied and HLA-B-restricted. Signatures in public TCR beta sequences pointed to both CMV infection and matching HLA type.

The CDR3 is 12 amino acids. Trimming took off 0 bases at V and 4 bases at J, with 7 bases between the two ends. The germline gives CDR1 DFQATT, CDR2 SNEGSKA (reference sequence). TCRdb fed the reads into MiXCR, producing one record per CDR3 protein. This table holds roughly 920,000 distinct CDR3 sequences, around 31% found once. This clonotype was sampled from a human donor in good health (CMV status not recorded). Some clones in this sample may be carry-over from other donors' samples. The sample here was cultured CD8+ T cells from PBMCs, taken from culture after CMV antigen stimulation. The chain has TRBV20-1 and TRBJ2-7; D may be TRBD2 (6 bases). This CDR3 is CSAREEGYEQYF. The CDR3 coding sequence is TGCAGTGCTAGAGAGGAGGGATACGAGCAGTACTTC.